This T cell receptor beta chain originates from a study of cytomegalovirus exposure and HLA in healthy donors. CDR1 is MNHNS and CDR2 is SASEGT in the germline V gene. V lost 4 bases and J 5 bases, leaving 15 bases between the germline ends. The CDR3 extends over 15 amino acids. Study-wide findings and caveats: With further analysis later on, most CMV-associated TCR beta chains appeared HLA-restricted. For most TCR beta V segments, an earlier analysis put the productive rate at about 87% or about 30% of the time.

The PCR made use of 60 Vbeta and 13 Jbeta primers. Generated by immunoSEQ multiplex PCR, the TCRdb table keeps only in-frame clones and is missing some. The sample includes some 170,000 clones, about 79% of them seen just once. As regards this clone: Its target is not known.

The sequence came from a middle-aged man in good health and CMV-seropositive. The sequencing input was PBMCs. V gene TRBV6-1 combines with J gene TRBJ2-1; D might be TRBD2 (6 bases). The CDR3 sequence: CASSVPAGNNNEQFF. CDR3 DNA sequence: TGTGCCAGCAGTGTGCCAGCGGGTAATAACAATGAGCAGTTCTTC.